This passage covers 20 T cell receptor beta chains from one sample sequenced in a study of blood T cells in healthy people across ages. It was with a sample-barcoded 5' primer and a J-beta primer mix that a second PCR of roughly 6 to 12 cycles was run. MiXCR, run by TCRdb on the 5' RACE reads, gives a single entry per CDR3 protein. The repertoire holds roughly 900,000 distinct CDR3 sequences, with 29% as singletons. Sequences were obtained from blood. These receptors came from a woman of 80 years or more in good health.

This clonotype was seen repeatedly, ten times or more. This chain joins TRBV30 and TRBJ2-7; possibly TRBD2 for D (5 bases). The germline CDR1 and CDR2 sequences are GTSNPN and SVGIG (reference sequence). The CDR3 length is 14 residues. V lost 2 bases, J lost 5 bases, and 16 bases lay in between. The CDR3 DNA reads TGTGCCTGGAGTCAGGACTCAAAGGGCAACGAGCAGTACTTC. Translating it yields CAWSQDSKGNEQYF.

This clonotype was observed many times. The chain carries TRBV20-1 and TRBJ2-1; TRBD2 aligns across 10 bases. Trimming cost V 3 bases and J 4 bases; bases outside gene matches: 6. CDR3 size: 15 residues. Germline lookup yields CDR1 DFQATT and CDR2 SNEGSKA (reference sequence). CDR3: CSARLAGVPYNEQFF. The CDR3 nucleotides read TGCAGTGCTAGGCTAGCGGGGGTCCCGTACAATGAGCAGTTCTTC.

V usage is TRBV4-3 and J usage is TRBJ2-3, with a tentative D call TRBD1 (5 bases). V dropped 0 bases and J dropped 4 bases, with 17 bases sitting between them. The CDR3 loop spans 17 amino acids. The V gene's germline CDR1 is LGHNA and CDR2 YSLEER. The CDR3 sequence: CASSQESRAQVPDTQYF. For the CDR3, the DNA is TGCGCCAGCAGCCAAGAATCCAGGGCGCAGGTTCCAGATACGCAGTATTTT.

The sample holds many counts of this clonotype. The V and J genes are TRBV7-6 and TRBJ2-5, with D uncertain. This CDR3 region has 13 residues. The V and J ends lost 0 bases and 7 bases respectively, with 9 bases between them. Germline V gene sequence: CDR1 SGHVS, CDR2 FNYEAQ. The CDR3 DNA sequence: TGTGCCAGCAGCTTAGCCCCCTCTGGGACCCAGTACTTC. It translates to CASSLAPSGTQYF.

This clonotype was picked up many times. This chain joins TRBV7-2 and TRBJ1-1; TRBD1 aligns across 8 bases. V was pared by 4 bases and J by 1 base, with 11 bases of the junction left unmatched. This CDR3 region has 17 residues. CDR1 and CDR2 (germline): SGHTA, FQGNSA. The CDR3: CASSSPSKTGANTEAFF. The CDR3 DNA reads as TGTGCCAGCAGCTCACCGAGCAAGACAGGGGCGAACACTGAAGCTTTCTTT.

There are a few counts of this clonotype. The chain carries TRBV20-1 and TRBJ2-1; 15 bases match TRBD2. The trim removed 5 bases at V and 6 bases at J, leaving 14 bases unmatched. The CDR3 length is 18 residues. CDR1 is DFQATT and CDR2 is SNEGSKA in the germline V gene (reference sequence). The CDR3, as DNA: TGCAGTGCTTCCCAGGGACTAGCGGGGGGCCGGCGGGGCAATGAGCAGTTCTTC. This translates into CSASQGLAGGRRGNEQFF.

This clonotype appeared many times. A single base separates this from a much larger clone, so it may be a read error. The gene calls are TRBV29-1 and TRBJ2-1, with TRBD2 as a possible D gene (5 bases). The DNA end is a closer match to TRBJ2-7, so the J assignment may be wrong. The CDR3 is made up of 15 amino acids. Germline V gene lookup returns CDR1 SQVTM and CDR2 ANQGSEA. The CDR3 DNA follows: TGCAGCGTTGAAGACTGGAGGAGCTTCTACAATGAGCAGTACTTC. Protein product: CSVEDWRSFYNEQYF.

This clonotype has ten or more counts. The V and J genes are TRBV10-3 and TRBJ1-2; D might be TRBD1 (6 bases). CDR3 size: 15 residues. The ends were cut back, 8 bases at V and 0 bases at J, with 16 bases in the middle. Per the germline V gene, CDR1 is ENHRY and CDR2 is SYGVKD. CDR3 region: CAIGMGAETNYGYTF. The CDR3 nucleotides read TGTGCCATCGGGATGGGGGCGGAAACTAACTATGGCTACACCTTC.

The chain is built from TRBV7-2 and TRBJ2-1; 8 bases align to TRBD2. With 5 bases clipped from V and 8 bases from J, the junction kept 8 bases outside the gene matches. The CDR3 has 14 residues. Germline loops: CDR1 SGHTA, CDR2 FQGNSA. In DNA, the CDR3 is TGTGCCAGCAGCGCGAGCGGGGGTCGGGATGAGCAGTTCTTC. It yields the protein CASSASGGRDEQFF. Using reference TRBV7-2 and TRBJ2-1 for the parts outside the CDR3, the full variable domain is GAGVSQSPSNKVTEKGKDVELRCDPISGHTALYWYRQSLGQGLEFLIYFQGNSAPDKSGLPSDRFSAERTGGSVSTLTIQRTQQEDSAVYLCASSASGGRDEQFFGPGTRLTVL.

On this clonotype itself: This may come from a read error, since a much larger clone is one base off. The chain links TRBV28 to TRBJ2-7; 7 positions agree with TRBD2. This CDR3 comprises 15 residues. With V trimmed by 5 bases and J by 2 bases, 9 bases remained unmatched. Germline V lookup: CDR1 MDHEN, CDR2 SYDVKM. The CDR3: CASSAQRGGAYEQYF. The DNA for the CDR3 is TGTGCCAGCAGTGCCCAAAGGGGAGGGGCCTACGAGCAGTACTTC.

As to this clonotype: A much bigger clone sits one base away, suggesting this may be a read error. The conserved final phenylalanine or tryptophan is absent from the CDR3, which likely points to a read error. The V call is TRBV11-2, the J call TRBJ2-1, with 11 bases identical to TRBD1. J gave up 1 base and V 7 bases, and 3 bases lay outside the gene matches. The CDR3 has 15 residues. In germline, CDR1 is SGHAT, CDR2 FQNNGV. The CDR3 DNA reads TGTGCCAGCACCAGGGACAGGGGGTCCTACAATGAGCAGTTCGTC. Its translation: CASTRDRGSYNEQFV.

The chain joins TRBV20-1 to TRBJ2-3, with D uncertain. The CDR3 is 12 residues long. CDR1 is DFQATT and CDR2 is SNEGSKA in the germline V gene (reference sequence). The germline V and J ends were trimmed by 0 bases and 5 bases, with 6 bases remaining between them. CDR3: CSARDVGDTQYF. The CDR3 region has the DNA TGCAGTGCTAGAGATGTCGGAGATACGCAGTATTTT.

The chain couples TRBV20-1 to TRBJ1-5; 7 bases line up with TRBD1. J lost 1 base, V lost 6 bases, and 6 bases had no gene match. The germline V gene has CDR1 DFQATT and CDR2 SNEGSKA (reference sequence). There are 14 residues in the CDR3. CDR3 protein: CSASGTASNQPQHF. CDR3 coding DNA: TGCAGTGCCTCCGGGACAGCGAGCAATCAGCCCCAGCATTTT.

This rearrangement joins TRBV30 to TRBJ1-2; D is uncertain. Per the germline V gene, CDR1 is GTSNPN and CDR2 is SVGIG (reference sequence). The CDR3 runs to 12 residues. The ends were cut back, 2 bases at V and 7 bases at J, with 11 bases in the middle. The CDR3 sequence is CAWSWSRAGYTF. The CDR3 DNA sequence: TGTGCCTGGAGTTGGAGTCGGGCTGGCTACACCTTC.

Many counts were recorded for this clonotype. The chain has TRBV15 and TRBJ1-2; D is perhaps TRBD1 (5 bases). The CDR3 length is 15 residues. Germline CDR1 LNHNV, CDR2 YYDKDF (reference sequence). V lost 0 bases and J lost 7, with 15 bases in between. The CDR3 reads CATSRDLPGRFGYTF. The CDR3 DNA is TGTGCCACCAGCAGAGATCTCCCAGGGAGGTTTGGCTACACCTTC.

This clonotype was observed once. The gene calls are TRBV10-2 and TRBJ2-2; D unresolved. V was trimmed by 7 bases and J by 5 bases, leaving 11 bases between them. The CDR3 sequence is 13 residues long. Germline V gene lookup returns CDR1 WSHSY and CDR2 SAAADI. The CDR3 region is CASKEGWTGELFF. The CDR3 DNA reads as TGCGCCAGCAAGGAAGGGTGGACCGGGGAGCTGTTTTTT.

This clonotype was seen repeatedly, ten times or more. The CDR3 loop reads CASSLLPAGQGDYGYTF. DNA for the CDR3: TGTGCCAGCAGCTTACTGCCCGCGGGACAGGGGGACTATGGCTACACCTTC. The rearrangement links TRBV7-2 to TRBJ1-2, with 11 positions matching TRBD1. Per the germline V gene, CDR1 is SGHTA and CDR2 is FQGNSA. Trimming cost V 2 bases and J 3 bases; bases outside gene matches: 8. The CDR3 has 17 residues.

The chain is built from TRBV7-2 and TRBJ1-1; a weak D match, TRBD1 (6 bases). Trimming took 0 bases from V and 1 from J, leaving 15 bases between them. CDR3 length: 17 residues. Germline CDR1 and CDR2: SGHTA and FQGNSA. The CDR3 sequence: CASSLAYPPTGNTEAFF. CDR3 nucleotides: TGTGCCAGCAGCTTAGCCTACCCTCCGACAGGGAACACTGAAGCTTTCTTT.

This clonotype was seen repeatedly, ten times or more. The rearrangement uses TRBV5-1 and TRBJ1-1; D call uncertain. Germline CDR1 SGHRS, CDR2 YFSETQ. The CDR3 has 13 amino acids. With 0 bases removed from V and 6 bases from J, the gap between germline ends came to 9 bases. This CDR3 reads CASSLALSPEAFF. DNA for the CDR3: TGCGCCAGCAGCTTGGCGTTAAGCCCTGAAGCTTTCTTT.

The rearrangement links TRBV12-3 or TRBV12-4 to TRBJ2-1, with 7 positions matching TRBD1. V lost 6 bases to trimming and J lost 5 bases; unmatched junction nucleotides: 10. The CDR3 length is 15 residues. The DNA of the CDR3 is TGTGCCAGCAGCGCTGGACAGGCTTTCAACAATGAGCAGTTCTTC. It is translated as CASSAGQAFNNEQFF.